The present T cell receptor (beta chain) was sequenced within a study of blood T cells in healthy people across ages. Study information: About one barcoded beta molecule was captured per two T cells (by template switching).

Healthy individuals of Caucasian origin from Russia, aged about 6 to 95, served as donors. The CDR3 sequence is 17 residues long. V dropped 3 bases and J dropped 7; count of bases not matched to a gene: 11. Looked up from germline, CDR1 is LNHDA and CDR2 is SQIVND (reference sequence). A J-beta primer mix and a sample-barcoded 5' primer were used in a second PCR of about 7 to 12 cycles. One entry per CDR3 protein results from TCRdb running MiXCR on the 5' RACE reads. The profile shows about 1,800,000 distinct CDR3 sequences, 28% of them singletons. Concerning this clonotype: Its target is not known.

Study-level results: Older individuals had lower TCR beta diversity per million T cells (the decline was roughly linear).

This TCR was sampled from a woman aged 30 to 39 in good health. Sequenced sample: blood. This chain connects TRBV19 to TRBJ2-1; 11 bases align to TRBD2. The CDR3 spells CASSIEGTSGGWNEQFF. Written as DNA, the CDR3 is TGTGCCAGTAGTATCGAGGGCACTAGCGGGGGATGGAATGAGCAGTTCTTC.